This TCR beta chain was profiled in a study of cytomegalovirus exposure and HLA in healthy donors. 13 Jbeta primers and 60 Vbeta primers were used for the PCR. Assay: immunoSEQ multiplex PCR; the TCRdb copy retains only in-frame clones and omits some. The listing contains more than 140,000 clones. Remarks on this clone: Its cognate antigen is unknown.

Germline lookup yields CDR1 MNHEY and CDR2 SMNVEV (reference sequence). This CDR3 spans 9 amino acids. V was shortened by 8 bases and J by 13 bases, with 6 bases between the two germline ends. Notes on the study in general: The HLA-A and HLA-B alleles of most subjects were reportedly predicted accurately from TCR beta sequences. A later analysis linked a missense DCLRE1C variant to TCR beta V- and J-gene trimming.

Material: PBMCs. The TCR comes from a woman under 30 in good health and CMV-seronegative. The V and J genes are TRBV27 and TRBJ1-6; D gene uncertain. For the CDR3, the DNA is TGTGCCAGCCCTAAGCCCCTCCACTTT. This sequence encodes CASPKPLHF.